This T cell receptor beta chain was identified during a study of identical twins. This CDR3 has 16 residues. Trimming removed 4 bases from V and 2 bases from J, with 20 bases in between. Germline CDR1 SQVTM, CDR2 ANQGSEA. Study-level results: Models predicted too little out-of-frame TCR alpha sharing in monozygotic twins.

Notes on this clonotype: What it binds is unknown.

Carrying unique molecular identifiers, the cDNA also gained a universal primer site through template switching. From the 5' RACE reads, TCRdb called clonotypes with MiXCR, one entry per CDR3 protein. Of more than 600,000 distinct CDR3 sequences in the sample, roughly 18% are singletons; the top ten hold approximately 14%. These sequences were also reported in another study, on T cells expressing NK-cell markers.

The genes are TRBV29-1 and TRBJ1-2, with D hard to call. Specimen: PBMCs. The sequence derives from a woman in her late teens or twenties in good health. The CDR3 sequence: CSVAVGWIGRNYGYTF. DNA of the CDR3: TGCAGCGTTGCAGTCGGATGGATAGGTCGAAACTATGGCTACACCTTC.